Listed below are T cell receptor beta chains from one sample, sequenced in a study of shared clonotypes between healthy human individuals. Clones were read by immunoSEQ multiplex PCR, and TCRdb kept only the in-frame ones, dropping some. The table lists roughly 1,800,000 clones, about 94% of them singletons, with 1% to 1.5% in the top ten. Sequencing was performed on naive CD8+ T cells sorted from blood. The origin of the receptors is a man between 18 and 35 years old in good health. CDR3s include the opening cysteine and the closing phenylalanine or tryptophan. D genes are given only for firm matches. Clone size appears in some rows only: once, few, many, or a class for an expanded clone.

d_call: TRBD2; clone_size: NA; v_call: TRBV6-5; j_call: TRBJ2-3; cdr3_aa: CASILLSGRLDTQYF; cdr3_nt: TGTGCCAGCATCCTCCTTAGCGGGAGGTTGGATACGCAGTATTTT
d_call: NA; clone_size: once; v_call: TRBV4-1; j_call: TRBJ2-3; cdr3_aa: CASSLGSGGAQYF; cdr3_nt: TGCGCCAGCAGCCTGGGAAGTGGGGGCGCGCAGTATTTT
d_call: NA; clone_size: NA; v_call: TRBV6-1; j_call: TRBJ2-7; cdr3_aa: CASSGDWDLLIPYEQYF; cdr3_nt: TGTGCCAGCAGTGGGGACTGGGACTTACTCATCCCCTACGAGCAGTACTTC
d_call: TRBD1; clone_size: NA; v_call: TRBV9; j_call: TRBJ2-7; cdr3_aa: CASSPQTGVGSYEQYF; cdr3_nt: TGTGCCAGCAGCCCCCAGACAGGGGTAGGCTCCTACGAGCAGTACTTC
d_call: NA; clone_size: NA; v_call: TRBV30; j_call: TRBJ2-7; cdr3_aa: CAWSVGHPSSYEQYF; cdr3_nt: TGTGCCTGGAGTGTAGGACACCCGAGCTCCTACGAGCAGTACTTC
d_call: TRBD1; clone_size: NA; v_call: TRBV7-2; j_call: TRBJ1-5; cdr3_aa: CASSFPRQGVGGNQPQHF; cdr3_nt: TGTGCCAGCAGCTTCCCGAGACAGGGGGTTGGCGGCAATCAGCCCCAGCATTTT
d_call: NA; clone_size: NA; v_call: TRBV6-6; j_call: TRBJ2-7; cdr3_aa: CASSAGTSEQYF; cdr3_nt: TGTGCCAGCAGTGCGGGGACGAGCGAGCAGTACTTC
d_call: NA; clone_size: NA; v_call: TRBV13; j_call: TRBJ2-7; cdr3_aa: CASSPPTAYEQYF; cdr3_nt: TGTGCCAGCAGCCCCCCGACAGCCTACGAGCAGTACTTC
d_call: TRBD2; clone_size: NA; v_call: TRBV4-3; j_call: TRBJ2-2; cdr3_aa: CASSQDLSSGRYTGELFF; cdr3_nt: TGCGCCAGCAGCCAAGACCTGAGTAGCGGGAGATATACCGGGGAGCTGTTTTTT
d_call: NA; clone_size: NA; v_call: TRBV12-2; j_call: TRBJ1-5; cdr3_aa: CASRQYGIPPNQPQHF; cdr3_nt: TGTGCAAGTCGCCAGTACGGAATCCCCCCCAATCAGCCCCAGCATTTT
d_call: NA; clone_size: NA; v_call: TRBV27; j_call: TRBJ2-7; cdr3_aa: CASSLLGGEQYF; cdr3_nt: TGTGCCAGCAGTCTCCTAGGTGGCGAGCAGTACTTC
d_call: TRBD1; clone_size: NA; v_call: TRBV5-4; j_call: TRBJ2-5; cdr3_aa: CASSWAGGGETQYF; cdr3_nt: TGTGCCAGCTCCTGGGCAGGGGGCGGAGAGACCCAGTACTTC
d_call: TRBD1; clone_size: NA; v_call: TRBV29-1; j_call: TRBJ1-1; cdr3_aa: CSVDARQGNTEAFF; cdr3_nt: TGCAGCGTTGATGCCCGACAGGGGAACACTGAAGCTTTCTTT
d_call: TRBD1; clone_size: NA; v_call: TRBV2; j_call: TRBJ2-7; cdr3_aa: CASRAGTGASYEQYF; cdr3_nt: TGTGCCAGCAGGGCCGGGACAGGGGCCTCCTACGAGCAGTACTTC
d_call: TRBD2; clone_size: NA; v_call: TRBV27; j_call: TRBJ2-7; cdr3_aa: CASSSLTSGDYEQYF; cdr3_nt: TGTGCCAGCAGTTCGCTGACTAGCGGGGACTACGAGCAGTACTTC
d_call: TRBD2; clone_size: NA; v_call: TRBV19; j_call: TRBJ2-7; cdr3_aa: CASSVYPAGVGEQYF; cdr3_nt: TGTGCCAGTAGCGTTTATCCAGCGGGAGTGGGCGAGCAGTACTTC
d_call: NA; clone_size: NA; v_call: TRBV27; j_call: TRBJ1-1; cdr3_aa: CASSWGDEAFF; cdr3_nt: TGTGCCAGCAGCTGGGGAGATGAAGCTTTCTTT
d_call: NA; clone_size: NA; v_call: TRBV5-1; j_call: TRBJ2-7; cdr3_aa: CASSGGYYEQYF; cdr3_nt: TGCGCCAGCAGCGGGGGGTACTACGAGCAGTACTTC
d_call: NA; clone_size: NA; v_call: TRBV21-1; j_call: TRBJ2-1; cdr3_aa: CASSKARGTYNEQFF; cdr3_nt: TGTGCCAGCAGCAAAGCGAGAGGTACCTACAATGAGCAGTTCTTC
d_call: TRBD1; clone_size: NA; v_call: TRBV27; j_call: TRBJ1-6; cdr3_aa: CASSSGTGVSPLHF; cdr3_nt: TGTGCCAGCAGTTCAGGGACAGGGGTCTCACCCCTCCACTTT
d_call: TRBD1; clone_size: once; v_call: TRBV29-1; j_call: TRBJ2-7; cdr3_aa: CSVGLDRGYEQYF; cdr3_nt: TGCAGCGTTGGACTGGACAGGGGGTACGAGCAGTACTTC
d_call: NA; clone_size: NA; v_call: TRBV18; j_call: TRBJ2-7; cdr3_aa: CASSPLGVQDAYEQYF; cdr3_nt: TGTGCCAGCTCCCCGTTGGGCGTACAGGATGCCTACGAGCAGTACTTC
d_call: TRBD2; clone_size: NA; v_call: TRBV5-6; j_call: TRBJ2-7; cdr3_aa: CASSFETGLAELYEQYF; cdr3_nt: TGTGCCAGCAGCTTCGAGACGGGACTAGCGGAGCTCTACGAGCAGTACTTC
d_call: NA; clone_size: NA; v_call: TRBV11-2; j_call: TRBJ1-4; cdr3_aa: CASSLDFGGLNEKLFF; cdr3_nt: TGTGCCAGCAGCTTAGACTTTGGGGGACTTAATGAAAAACTGTTTTTT
d_call: TRBD2; clone_size: NA; v_call: TRBV4-3; j_call: TRBJ2-7; cdr3_aa: CASSPGPSGSSIYEQYF; cdr3_nt: TGCGCCAGCAGCCCAGGACCTAGCGGGAGTTCTATCTACGAGCAGTACTTC
d_call: NA; clone_size: NA; v_call: TRBV27; j_call: TRBJ2-2; cdr3_aa: CASRQGVAGELFF; cdr3_nt: TGTGCCAGCAGGCAGGGCGTCGCCGGGGAGCTGTTTTTT
d_call: NA; clone_size: NA; v_call: TRBV4-3; j_call: TRBJ2-7; cdr3_aa: CASSQVLPAYEQYF; cdr3_nt: TGCGCCAGCAGCCAAGTCTTACCGGCCTACGAGCAGTACTTC
d_call: NA; clone_size: NA; v_call: TRBV5-6; j_call: TRBJ2-4; cdr3_aa: CASSSGYIQYF; cdr3_nt: TGTGCCAGCAGCTCAGGGTACATTCAGTACTTC
d_call: NA; clone_size: NA; v_call: TRBV30; j_call: TRBJ1-1; cdr3_aa: CAWSVGNTEAFF; cdr3_nt: TGTGCCTGGAGTGTGGGAAACACTGAAGCTTTCTTT
d_call: NA; clone_size: NA; v_call: TRBV11-2; j_call: TRBJ1-2; cdr3_aa: CASSLRGAPTYNYGYTF; cdr3_nt: TGTGCCAGCAGCTTGCGAGGGGCCCCCACTTATAACTATGGCTACACCTTC
d_call: NA; clone_size: NA; v_call: TRBV6-5; j_call: TRBJ1-5; cdr3_aa: CASSYSESSNQPQHF; cdr3_nt: TGTGCCAGCAGTTACTCAGAGAGTAGCAATCAGCCCCAGCATTTT
d_call: NA; clone_size: NA; v_call: TRBV7-2; j_call: TRBJ2-2; cdr3_aa: CASSARTTTGELFF; cdr3_nt: TGTGCCAGCAGCGCCAGAACAACCACCGGGGAGCTGTTTTTT
d_call: TRBD1; clone_size: NA; v_call: TRBV30; j_call: TRBJ2-5; cdr3_aa: CAWSLGTGEETQYF; cdr3_nt: TGTGCCTGGAGTCTCGGGACAGGGGAAGAGACCCAGTACTTC
d_call: TRBD2; clone_size: NA; v_call: TRBV29-1; j_call: TRBJ2-3; cdr3_aa: CSVEREKTAASRPDTQYF; cdr3_nt: TGCAGCGTTGAGCGGGAGAAAACGGCAGCCTCTCGTCCAGATACGCAGTATTTT
d_call: TRBD1; clone_size: NA; v_call: TRBV5-5; j_call: TRBJ2-7; cdr3_aa: CASSYRTGGYEQYF; cdr3_nt: TGTGCCAGCAGCTACCGGACAGGCGGCTACGAGCAGTACTTC
d_call: NA; clone_size: NA; v_call: TRBV4-3; j_call: TRBJ2-5; cdr3_aa: CASSRILSGKETQYF; cdr3_nt: TGCGCCAGCAGCCGCATTTTGTCGGGGAAAGAGACCCAGTACTTC
d_call: NA; clone_size: NA; v_call: TRBV7-7; j_call: TRBJ2-5; cdr3_aa: CASSFFKQETQYF; cdr3_nt: TGTGCTAGCAGCTTTTTCAAGCAAGAGACCCAGTACTTC
d_call: NA; clone_size: NA; v_call: TRBV7-9; j_call: TRBJ2-7; cdr3_aa: CASSLVGVPSYEQYF; cdr3_nt: TGTGCCAGCAGCTTAGTAGGGGTCCCCTCTTACGAGCAGTACTTC
d_call: TRBD2; clone_size: NA; v_call: TRBV5-5; j_call: TRBJ2-7; cdr3_aa: CASSLEAPRTSLEQYF; cdr3_nt: TGTGCCAGCAGCTTGGAGGCCCCGAGGACTAGCCTCGAGCAGTACTTC
d_call: NA; clone_size: NA; v_call: TRBV10-3; j_call: TRBJ2-2; cdr3_aa: CAIGLDSNTGELFF; cdr3_nt: TGTGCCATCGGGTTGGATTCGAACACCGGGGAGCTGTTTTTT
d_call: NA; clone_size: NA; v_call: TRBV5-8; j_call: TRBJ1-6; cdr3_aa: CASTRGTEHSPLHF; cdr3_nt: TGTGCCAGCACCCGCGGGACGGAACATTCACCCCTCCACTTT
d_call: NA; clone_size: NA; v_call: TRBV9; j_call: TRBJ2-7; cdr3_aa: CASSVEVGTYEQYF; cdr3_nt: TGTGCCAGCAGCGTAGAGGTCGGAACCTACGAGCAGTACTTC
d_call: NA; clone_size: NA; v_call: TRBV9; j_call: TRBJ2-7; cdr3_aa: CASSVAAVANTEQYF; cdr3_nt: TGTGCCAGCAGCGTAGCAGCGGTGGCAAACACGGAGCAGTACTTC
d_call: NA; clone_size: NA; v_call: TRBV11-2; j_call: TRBJ2-2; cdr3_aa: CASSLEAPGRGGELFF; cdr3_nt: TGTGCCAGCAGCTTAGAAGCCCCCGGACGAGGGGGGGAGCTGTTTTTT
d_call: NA; clone_size: NA; v_call: TRBV6-5; j_call: TRBJ2-3; cdr3_aa: CASSYKSGRPDTQYF; cdr3_nt: TGTGCCAGCAGTTACAAATCAGGGCGCCCAGATACGCAGTATTTT
d_call: NA; clone_size: NA; v_call: TRBV27; j_call: TRBJ1-1; cdr3_aa: CASSPEGGARNTEAFF; cdr3_nt: TGTGCCAGCAGCCCTGAGGGGGGTGCGAGGAACACTGAAGCTTTCTTT
d_call: NA; clone_size: once; v_call: TRBV5-1; j_call: TRBJ2-5; cdr3_aa: CASSLELLGGETQYF; cdr3_nt: TGCGCCAGCAGCTTGGAACTTCTGGGAGGAGAGACCCAGTACTTC
d_call: NA; clone_size: once; v_call: TRBV7-8; j_call: TRBJ2-7; cdr3_aa: CASSLQVSYEQYF; cdr3_nt: TGTGCCAGCAGCCTACAGGTATCCTACGAGCAGTACTTC
d_call: NA; clone_size: NA; v_call: TRBV5-8; j_call: TRBJ1-5; cdr3_aa: CASSLVGRVSNQPQHF; cdr3_nt: TGTGCCAGCAGCTTGGTAGGCAGAGTAAGCAATCAGCCCCAGCATTTT
d_call: NA; clone_size: NA; v_call: TRBV10-1; j_call: TRBJ1-1; cdr3_aa: CASSESVGLNTEAFF; cdr3_nt: TGCGCCAGCAGTGAGTCGGTGGGGCTGAACACTGAAGCTTTCTTT
d_call: TRBD1; clone_size: NA; v_call: TRBV11-2; j_call: TRBJ2-5; cdr3_aa: CASSFLDRGLPTQYF; cdr3_nt: TGTGCCAGCAGCTTCCTTGACAGGGGGCTTCCGACCCAGTACTTC
d_call: NA; clone_size: NA; v_call: TRBV4-3; j_call: TRBJ1-1; cdr3_aa: CASSQLLGETEAFF; cdr3_nt: TGCGCCAGCAGCCAACTCCTGGGGGAGACTGAAGCTTTCTTT
d_call: NA; clone_size: NA; v_call: TRBV5-1; j_call: TRBJ2-7; cdr3_aa: CASSVSGYEQYF; cdr3_nt: TGCGCCAGCAGCGTCTCGGGCTACGAGCAGTACTTC
d_call: TRBD1; clone_size: NA; v_call: TRBV30; j_call: TRBJ2-5; cdr3_aa: CAWKGQQETQYF; cdr3_nt: TGTGCCTGGAAGGGACAGCAAGAGACCCAGTACTTC
d_call: NA; clone_size: NA; v_call: TRBV6-5; j_call: TRBJ1-5; cdr3_aa: CASSYYGQAGPQHF; cdr3_nt: TGTGCCAGCAGTTACTACGGCCAGGCAGGGCCCCAGCATTTT